The entry that follows covers one T cell receptor (beta chain) sequence. The CDR3 is 15 residues long. Germline CDR1 and CDR2: SGHAT and FQNNGV. Trimming removed 5 bases from V and 5 bases from J; junction bases left unmatched: 6. These data originate in a study of shared clonotypes between healthy human individuals. Clones were read by immunoSEQ multiplex PCR, and TCRdb kept only the in-frame ones, dropping some. The sample shows 1.6 million or so clones, about 98.5% of them seen only once. The sequence was collected from a young man in good health. Sequenced input: naive CD4+ T cells sorted from blood. Sample subset: CD45RA+ positively selected. V gene TRBV11-2 combines with J gene TRBJ2-1, with 10 nucleotides matching TRBD1. The CDR3: CASSTIGQGDNEQFF. The DNA of the CDR3 is TGTGCCAGCAGCACTATCGGACAGGGGGACAATGAGCAGTTCTTC.